A single sample gave rise to the 10 T cell receptor beta chains below, sequenced in a study of blood T cells in healthy people across ages. A second PCR, run for roughly 7 to 11 cycles, used a sample-barcoded 5' primer plus a J-beta primer mix. Each CDR3 protein gets one entry after TCRdb re-called the 5' RACE reads with MiXCR. The sample consists of hundreds of thousands of distinct CDR3 sequences, nearly 60% of them appearing once. Material: blood. Receptors were obtained from a man aged 30 to 45 in good health.

Remarks on this clonotype: A read error may produce the germline difference seen at one junction end. This chain connects TRBV5-1 to TRBJ1-4; D unresolved. CDR1 is SGHRS, CDR2 YFSETQ, per germline. The CDR3 spans 15 residues. The CDR3 sequence is CASSLEASFIEKLFF. CDR3 nucleotides: TGCGCCAGCAGCTTGGAGGCCAGCTTTATTGAAAAATTGTTTTTT.

V usage is TRBV4-3 and J usage is TRBJ2-1; 7 nucleotides match TRBD2. The CDR3 is 15 amino acids. The J segment lost 7 bases and the V segment lost 1 base, leaving 7 bases of the junction unmatched. Germline V CDR1 and CDR2: LGHNA, YSLEER. The chain's CDR3 is CASSQVAGERNEQFF. Written as DNA, the CDR3 is TGCGCCAGCAGCCAAGTGGCGGGAGAGCGAAATGAGCAGTTCTTC.

V usage is TRBV12-5 and J usage is TRBJ2-3; TRBD1 or TRBD2 may be the D gene (6 bases each). This CDR3 has 15 residues. Germline CDR1 LGHNT, CDR2 FRNRAP. Deletions cut 7 bases from V and 0 bases from J, with 14 bases between. CDR3 DNA: TGTGCTAGTGCCCAAGGGGGGACGAGCACAGATACGCAGTATTTT. It translates to CASAQGGTSTDTQYF.

The chain has TRBV6-6 and TRBJ2-3, with D tentatively TRBD1 (5 bases). Trimming left V 5 bases short and J 5 bases short, with 20 bases between. Germline CDR1 and CDR2: MNHNY and SVGAGI (reference sequence). The CDR3 extends over 16 amino acids. CDR3: CASSTYRAPQGDTQYF. CDR3 DNA: TGTGCCAGCAGTACCTACCGGGCTCCCCAGGGAGATACGCAGTATTTT.

This chain uses TRBV18 with TRBJ1-2; D is undetermined. The CDR3 contains 16 residues. Trimming stripped 2 bases from V and 3 bases from J, with 16 bases between. Germline assignment: CDR1 KGHSH and CDR2 LQKENI. The CDR3 DNA reads TGTGCCAGCTCACCAAGTCGCCGCGCGGCTGACTATGGCTACACCTTC. This gives the protein CASSPSRRAADYGYTF.

This clonotype was counted at least ten times. This chain links TRBV29-1 with TRBJ2-3, with D perhaps TRBD2 (5 bases). Trimming stripped 3 bases from V and 6 bases from J, with 13 bases between. CDR1 and CDR2 (germline): SQVTM, ANQGSEA. The CDR3 extends over 13 amino acids. The CDR3: CSVDGYLADTQYF. CDR3 nucleotides: TGCAGCGTTGATGGGTACCTAGCTGATACGCAGTATTTT.

The V gene is TRBV7-9, the J gene TRBJ2-1; 9 bases agree with TRBD2. This CDR3 contains 16 residues. Trimming removed 4 bases from V and 9 bases from J; junction bases left unmatched: 13. Germline V gene sequence: CDR1 SEHNR, CDR2 FQNEAQ (reference sequence). CDR3 protein: CASSSTLAGGPFEQFF. The CDR3 DNA reads TGTGCCAGCAGCTCAACACTGGCGGGAGGGCCGTTTGAGCAGTTCTTC. Full variable domain (rest looked up from reference TRBV7-9 and TRBJ2-1): DTGVSQNPRHKITKRGQNVTFRCDPISEHNRLYWYRQTLGQGPEFLTYFQNEAQLEKSRLLSDRFSAERPKGSFSTLEIQRTEQGDSAMYLCASSSTLAGGPFEQFFGPGTRLTVL.

This clonotype was counted a few times. The chain employs TRBV4-2 and TRBJ1-1; D remains ambiguous. The CDR3 sequence is 12 residues long. V dropped 7 bases and J dropped 5 bases, with 11 bases sitting between them. Germline CDR1 is LGHNA and CDR2 is YNFKEQ. The CDR3, as DNA: TGTGCCAGCAATTATGGGCGGACTGAAGCTTTCTTT. Residues: CASNYGRTEAFF.

This clonotype was seen a handful of times. The rearrangement links TRBV20-1 to TRBJ2-1; the match to TRBD2 covers 7 bases. The CDR3 covers 16 residues. Germline values: CDR1 DFQATT, CDR2 SNEGSKA (reference sequence). Unmatched junction bases numbered 9, after V lost 4 bases and J lost 0 bases. The CDR3 region has the DNA TGCAGTGCTAATAGACTAGCCCATAGCTCCTACAATGAGCAGTTCTTC. Residues: CSANRLAHSSYNEQFF.

V usage is TRBV3-1 and J usage is TRBJ2-3; possible D gene TRBD2, 5 bases. Trimming cost V 0 bases and J 10 bases, with 11 bases left between them. CDR3 length: 13 residues. Germline V lookup: CDR1 LGHDT, CDR2 YNNKEL (reference sequence). The DNA for the CDR3 is TGTGCCAGCAGCCAAGATAGGGAGTGGGCGCAGTATTTT. It translates to CASSQDREWAQYF.